Listed here is a single T cell receptor beta chain. Sequenced by immunoSEQ multiplex PCR; TCRdb stores in-frame clones only, minus some. This sample has roughly 140,000 clones; around 90% occur once, and the top ten carry 4% to 5.5%. The source of the sample is a study of control samples from healthy donors and cancer patients. V gave up 2 bases and J gave up 7 bases; unmatched junction bases: 12. The CDR3 is made up of 17 amino acids. The germline CDR1 and CDR2 sequences are SGHRS and YFSETQ. Sequenced: blood. The rearrangement joins TRBV5-1 to TRBJ2-3, with 11 bases identical to TRBD2. The clonotype originates from a man aged 30 to 45 in good health. In nucleotides, the CDR3 is TGCGCCAGCAGCTTCCTCGGGAGTGGGACTAGCGGACATACGCAGTATTTT. This translates into CASSFLGSGTSGHTQYF.